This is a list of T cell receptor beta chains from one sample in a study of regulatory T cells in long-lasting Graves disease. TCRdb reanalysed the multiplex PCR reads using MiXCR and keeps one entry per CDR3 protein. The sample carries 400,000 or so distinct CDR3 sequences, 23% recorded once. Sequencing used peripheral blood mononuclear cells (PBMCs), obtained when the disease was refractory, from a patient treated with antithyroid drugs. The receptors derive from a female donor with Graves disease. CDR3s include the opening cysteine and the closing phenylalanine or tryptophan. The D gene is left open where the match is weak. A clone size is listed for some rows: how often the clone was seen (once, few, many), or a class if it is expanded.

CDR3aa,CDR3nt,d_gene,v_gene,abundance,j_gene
CASSLAGRENIQYF,TGTGCCAGCAGCTTAGCAGGGAGGGAAAACATTCAGTACTTC,TRBD2,TRBV7-8,-,TRBJ2-4
CASSGSSMEAFF,TGTGCCAGCAGCGGGTCCTCCATGGAAGCTTTCTTT,-,TRBV2,-,TRBJ1-1
CSAQRTSGNTDTQYF,TGCAGTGCCCAAAGGACTAGCGGGAACACAGATACGCAGTATTTT,TRBD2,TRBV20-1,few,TRBJ2-3
CASSYNKRAGTYEQYF,TGTGCCAGCAGTTACAATAAACGGGCAGGGACCTACGAGCAGTACTTC,-,TRBV28,-,TRBJ2-7
CASSQVSGAGANVLTF,TGTGCCAGCAGCCAAGTGTCAGGGGCCGGGGCCAACGTCCTGACTTTC,-,TRBV3-1,-,TRBJ2-6
CASSYDPRGSYEQHF,TGTGCCAGCAGTTACGATCCCAGGGGCTCCTACGAGCAGCACTTC,-,TRBV6-5,few,TRBJ2-7
CASSPMGRVETQYF,TGTGCCAGCAGCCCTATGGGGAGGGTAGAGACCCAGTACTTC,TRBD2,TRBV7-2,many,TRBJ2-5
CASRRQGTAEQYF,TGTGCCAGCAGGCGACAGGGGACGGCCGAGCAGTACTTC,TRBD1,TRBV12-3/TRBV12-4,few,TRBJ2-7
CASSVRLAGGSLYVTQYF,TGTGCCAGCAGTGTCAGGCTAGCGGGAGGGTCCCTATACGTGACCCAGTACTTC,TRBD2,TRBV2,many,TRBJ2-5
CSVDRTSGYSDTQYF,TGCAGCGTTGACCGGACTAGCGGTTATTCAGATACGCAGTATTTT,TRBD2,TRBV29-1,-,TRBJ2-3
CASSQPISGNTIYF,TGTGCCAGCAGCCAACCAATCTCTGGAAACACCATATATTTT,-,TRBV12-3/TRBV12-4,few,TRBJ1-3
CASTSWDTQYF,TGTGCCAGCACCTCATGGGATACGCAGTATTTT,-,TRBV6-1,-,TRBJ2-3
CASSLRGPTYGYTF,TGTGCCAGCAGTCTTCGGGGGCCGACCTATGGCTACACCTTC,-,TRBV28,-,TRBJ1-2
CASSPTSGEQYF,TGTGCCAGCTCACCCACCTCAGGCGAGCAGTACTTC,-,TRBV18,-,TRBJ2-7
CASRTPGQGEMVRGYTF,TGTGCCAGCAGGACACCGGGACAGGGGGAGATGGTGCGCGGCTACACCTTC,TRBD1,TRBV7-2,many,TRBJ1-2
CSAIDVGSVPVGQYF,TGCAGTGCTATCGACGTGGGAAGTGTCCCCGTGGGACAGTACTTC,-,TRBV20-1,few,TRBJ2-7